This is a list of T cell receptor beta chains from one sample in a study of cytomegalovirus exposure and HLA in healthy donors. Some clones are missing from TCRdb's copy, which holds only in-frame ones; the method was immunoSEQ multiplex PCR. The table lists 90,000 to 120,000 clones, 79% of them singletons, with approximately 4.2% in the top ten. Sequenced: PBMCs. The receptors derive from a female donor in good health and CMV-seropositive. Each CDR3 is given without its conserved first and last residue. Each record gives: J gene, D gene, V gene, CDR3 protein. D genes are given only for firm matches.

j_gene: TRBJ1-5; d_gene: .; v_gene: TRBV7-2; CDR3aa: AGGGNNQPQH
j_gene: TRBJ2-5; d_gene: TRBD1; v_gene: TRBV6-1; CDR3aa: ASSEVQGGETQY
j_gene: TRBJ2-3; d_gene: .; v_gene: TRBV4-1; CDR3aa: ASSQVSGVGDTQY
j_gene: TRBJ1-4; d_gene: TRBD1; v_gene: TRBV7-8; CDR3aa: ASSSSAPGQGREKLF
j_gene: TRBJ2-2; d_gene: TRBD1; v_gene: TRBV5-8; CDR3aa: ASSSSPHDTGGTGSGELF
j_gene: TRBJ1-6; d_gene: .; v_gene: TRBV5-3; CDR3aa: ARGCRQDLPLH
j_gene: TRBJ2-7; d_gene: TRBD2; v_gene: TRBV5-1; CDR3aa: ASSPRDYSYEQY
j_gene: TRBJ2-7; d_gene: .; v_gene: TRBV6-1; CDR3aa: ASRVEYPSEQY
j_gene: TRBJ1-2; d_gene: .; v_gene: TRBV18; CDR3aa: ASSPAGKLNYGYT
j_gene: TRBJ2-3; d_gene: TRBD2; v_gene: TRBV7-6; CDR3aa: ASSSSGGGTDTQY
j_gene: TRBJ1-3; d_gene: TRBD1; v_gene: TRBV23-1; CDR3aa: ASSQQGATRDTIY
j_gene: TRBJ2-7; d_gene: .; v_gene: TRBV15; CDR3aa: ATSRDSSYEQY
j_gene: TRBJ1-4; d_gene: TRBD1; v_gene: TRBV7-2; CDR3aa: ASSPGQGREKLF
j_gene: TRBJ2-5; d_gene: .; v_gene: TRBV20-1; CDR3aa: SARRETQY
j_gene: TRBJ2-3; d_gene: .; v_gene: TRBV4-3; CDR3aa: ASSQDQFGSVTDTQY
j_gene: TRBJ2-1; d_gene: TRBD2; v_gene: TRBV5-3; CDR3aa: ARTGGSHNEQF
j_gene: TRBJ1-1; d_gene: .; v_gene: TRBV7-9; CDR3aa: ASSLRAEGTEAF
j_gene: TRBJ2-7; d_gene: .; v_gene: TRBV19; CDR3aa: ASSIRGTSYEQY
j_gene: TRBJ2-7; d_gene: TRBD1; v_gene: TRBV5-1; CDR3aa: ASSTGQGSYEQY
j_gene: TRBJ2-3; d_gene: .; v_gene: TRBV19; CDR3aa: ASSIAKRDTQY
j_gene: TRBJ2-1; d_gene: .; v_gene: TRBV9; CDR3aa: ASSSSPSWEQF
j_gene: TRBJ1-2; d_gene: .; v_gene: TRBV6-1; CDR3aa: ASSSPRVYYGYT
j_gene: TRBJ2-1; d_gene: TRBD2; v_gene: TRBV5-4; CDR3aa: ASTNTGGRGGAEQF
j_gene: TRBJ1-1; d_gene: TRBD1; v_gene: TRBV19; CDR3aa: ASSRQGSTTEAF
j_gene: TRBJ2-2; d_gene: TRBD1; v_gene: TRBV28; CDR3aa: ASRWGQGPTGELF
j_gene: TRBJ2-1; d_gene: TRBD1; v_gene: TRBV10-1; CDR3aa: ASGRGRGYNEQF
j_gene: TRBJ1-6; d_gene: TRBD1; v_gene: TRBV30; CDR3aa: AWSVTGGEVSPLH
j_gene: TRBJ1-1; d_gene: .; v_gene: TRBV21-1; CDR3aa: ASRGRGTEAF